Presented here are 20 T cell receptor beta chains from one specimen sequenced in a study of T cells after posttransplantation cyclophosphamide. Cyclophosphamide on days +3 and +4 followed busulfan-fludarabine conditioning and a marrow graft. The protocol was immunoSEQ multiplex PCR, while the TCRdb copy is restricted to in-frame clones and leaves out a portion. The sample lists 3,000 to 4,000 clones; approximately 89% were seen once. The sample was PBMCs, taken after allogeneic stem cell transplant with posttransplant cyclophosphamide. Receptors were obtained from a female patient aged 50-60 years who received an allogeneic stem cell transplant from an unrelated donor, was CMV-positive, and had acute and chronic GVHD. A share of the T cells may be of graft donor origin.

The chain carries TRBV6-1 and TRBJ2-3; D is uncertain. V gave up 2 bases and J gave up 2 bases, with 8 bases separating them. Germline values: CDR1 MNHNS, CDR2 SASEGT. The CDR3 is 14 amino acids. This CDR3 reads CASSEQANTDTQYF. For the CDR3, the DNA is TGTGCCAGCAGTGAACAGGCGAACACAGATACGCAGTATTTT.

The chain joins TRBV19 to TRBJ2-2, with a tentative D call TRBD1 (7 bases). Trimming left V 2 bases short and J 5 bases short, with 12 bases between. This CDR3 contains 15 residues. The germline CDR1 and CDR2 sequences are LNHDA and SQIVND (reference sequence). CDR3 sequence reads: CASSIKAGGTGELFF. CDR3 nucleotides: TGTGCCAGTAGTATAAAAGCAGGGGGGACCGGGGAGCTGTTTTTT. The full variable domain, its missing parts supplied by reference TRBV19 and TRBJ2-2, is DGGITQSPKYLFRKEGQNVTLSCEQNLNHDAMYWYRQDPGQGLRLIYYSQIVNDFQKGDIAEGYSVSREKKESFPLTVTSAQKNPTAFYLCASSIKAGGTGELFFGEGSRLTVL.

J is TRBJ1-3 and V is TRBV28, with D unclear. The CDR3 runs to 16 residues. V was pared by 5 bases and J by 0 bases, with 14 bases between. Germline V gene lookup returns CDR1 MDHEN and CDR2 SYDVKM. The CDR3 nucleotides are TGTGCCAGCAGTCCTCTTTTGAGACTCTCTGGAAACACCATATATTTT. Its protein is CASSPLLRLSGNTIYF.

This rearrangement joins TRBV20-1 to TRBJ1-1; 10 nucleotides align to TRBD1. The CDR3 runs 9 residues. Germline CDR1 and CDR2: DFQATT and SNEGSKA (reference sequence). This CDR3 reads CRGQGEAFF. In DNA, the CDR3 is TGCAGGGGACAGGGGGAAGCTTTCTTT.

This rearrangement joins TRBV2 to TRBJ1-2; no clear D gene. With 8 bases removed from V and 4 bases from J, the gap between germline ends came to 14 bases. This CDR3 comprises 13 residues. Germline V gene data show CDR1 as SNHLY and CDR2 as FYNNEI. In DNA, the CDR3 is TGTGCCAGCCAAGGAGGGTTCGGCTATGGCTACACCTTC. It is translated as CASQGGFGYGYTF.

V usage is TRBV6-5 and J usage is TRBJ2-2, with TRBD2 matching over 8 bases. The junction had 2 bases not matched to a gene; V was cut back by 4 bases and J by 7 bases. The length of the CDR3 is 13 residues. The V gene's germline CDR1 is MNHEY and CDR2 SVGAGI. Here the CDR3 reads CASSFSGGGELFF. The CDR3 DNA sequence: TGTGCCAGCAGTTTCAGCGGGGGCGGGGAGCTGTTTTTT.

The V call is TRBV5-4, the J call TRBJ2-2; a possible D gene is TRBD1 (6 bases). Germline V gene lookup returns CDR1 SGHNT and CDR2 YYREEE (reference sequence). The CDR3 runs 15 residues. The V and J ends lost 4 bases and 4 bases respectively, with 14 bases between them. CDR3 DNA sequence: TGTGCCAGCAGCCGGGACGGACAGATCACCGGGGAGCTGTTTTTT. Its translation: CASSRDGQITGELFF. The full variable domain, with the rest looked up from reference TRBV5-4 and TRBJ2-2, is ETGVTQSPTHLIKTRGQQVTLRCSSQSGHNTVSWYQQALGQGPQFIFQYYREEENGRGNFPPRFSGLQFPNYSSELNVNALELDDSALYLCASSRDGQITGELFFGEGSRLTVL.

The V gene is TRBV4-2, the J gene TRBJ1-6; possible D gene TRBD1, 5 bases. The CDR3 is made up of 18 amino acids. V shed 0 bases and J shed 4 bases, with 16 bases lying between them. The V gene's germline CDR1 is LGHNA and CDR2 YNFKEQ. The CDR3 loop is CASSQELQGASYNSPLHF. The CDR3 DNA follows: TGTGCCAGCAGCCAAGAATTGCAGGGCGCTTCTTATAATTCACCCCTCCACTTT.

The CDR3 sequence is CASSPTHRGNHLSSYNSPLHF. The CDR3 nucleotides are TGTGCCAGCAGCCCGACCCATCGAGGGAACCACCTTAGCTCCTATAATTCACCCCTCCACTTT. The chain has TRBV4-2 and TRBJ1-6; D is undetermined. The germline V gene encodes CDR1 LGHNA and CDR2 YNFKEQ. The V end was cut by 4 bases, the J end by 0 bases, with 25 bases between. This CDR3 contains 21 residues.

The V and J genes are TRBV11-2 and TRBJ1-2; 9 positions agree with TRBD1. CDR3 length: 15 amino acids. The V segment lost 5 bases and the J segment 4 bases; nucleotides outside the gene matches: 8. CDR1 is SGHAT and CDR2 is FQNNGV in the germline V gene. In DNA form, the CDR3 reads TGTGCCAGCAGCAGGGGGACAGGGACAATCTATGGCTACACCTTC. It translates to CASSRGTGTIYGYTF. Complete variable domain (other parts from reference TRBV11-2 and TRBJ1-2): EAGVAQSPRYKIIEKRQSVAFWCNPISGHATLYWYQQILGQGPKLLIQFQNNGVVDDSQLPKDRFSAERLKGVDSTLKIQPAKLEDSAVYLCASSRGTGTIYGYTFGSGTRLTVV.

In DNA, the CDR3 is TGTGCCAGCAGCTTGGGGGACAGGCAACAGTACTTC. Its protein product is CASSLGDRQQYF. The chain has TRBV5-6 and TRBJ2-7, with 8 bases that match TRBD1. Trimming cost V 0 bases and J 10 bases; bases outside gene matches: 3. The CDR3 runs to 12 residues. Germline assignment: CDR1 SGHDT and CDR2 YYEEEE.

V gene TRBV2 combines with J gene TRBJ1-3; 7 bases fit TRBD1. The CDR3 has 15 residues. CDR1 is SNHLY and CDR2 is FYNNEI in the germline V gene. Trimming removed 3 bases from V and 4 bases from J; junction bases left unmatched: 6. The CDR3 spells CASSDEGAHGNTIYF. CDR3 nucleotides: TGTGCCAGCAGTGATGAGGGGGCGCACGGAAACACCATATATTTT.

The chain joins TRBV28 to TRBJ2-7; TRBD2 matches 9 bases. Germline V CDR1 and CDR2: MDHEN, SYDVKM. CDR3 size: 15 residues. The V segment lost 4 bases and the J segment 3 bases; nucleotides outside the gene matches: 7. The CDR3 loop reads CASSSGSGRFYEQYF. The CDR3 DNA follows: TGTGCCAGCAGTTCGGGTAGCGGGAGATTCTACGAGCAGTACTTC.

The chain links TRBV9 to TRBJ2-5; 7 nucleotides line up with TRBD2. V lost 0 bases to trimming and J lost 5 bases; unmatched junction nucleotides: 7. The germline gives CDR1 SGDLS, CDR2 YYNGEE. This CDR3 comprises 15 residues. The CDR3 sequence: CASSVAGGAGETQYF. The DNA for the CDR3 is TGTGCCAGCAGCGTAGCCGGGGGAGCGGGGGAGACCCAGTACTTC.

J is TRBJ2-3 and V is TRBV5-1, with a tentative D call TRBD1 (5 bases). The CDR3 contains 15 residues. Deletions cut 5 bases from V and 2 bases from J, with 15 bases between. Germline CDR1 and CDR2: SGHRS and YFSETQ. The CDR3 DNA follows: TGCGCCAGCAGAGGGGCAGGCGGACCCACAGATACGCAGTATTTT. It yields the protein CASRGAGGPTDTQYF.

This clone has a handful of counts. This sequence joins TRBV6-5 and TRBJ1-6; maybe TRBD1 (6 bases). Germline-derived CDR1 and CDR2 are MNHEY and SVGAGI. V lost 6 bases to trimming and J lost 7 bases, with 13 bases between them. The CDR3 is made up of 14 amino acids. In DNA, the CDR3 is TGTGCCAGCAGGGGTGACGGACAGAATTCACCCCTCCACTTT. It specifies CASRGDGQNSPLHF.

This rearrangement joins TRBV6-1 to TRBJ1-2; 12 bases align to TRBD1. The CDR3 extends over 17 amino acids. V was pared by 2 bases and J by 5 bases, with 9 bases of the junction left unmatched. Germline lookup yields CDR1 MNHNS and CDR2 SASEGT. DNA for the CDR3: TGTGCCAGCAGTGAATCCCCGGGACAGGGGGCGTCTTATGGCTACACCTTC. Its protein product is CASSESPGQGASYGYTF.

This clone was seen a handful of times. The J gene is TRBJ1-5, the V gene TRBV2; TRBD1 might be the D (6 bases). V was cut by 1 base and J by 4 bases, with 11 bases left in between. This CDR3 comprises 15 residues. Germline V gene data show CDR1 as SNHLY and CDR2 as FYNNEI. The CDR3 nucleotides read TGTGCCAGCAGTGAAGTCGGCAGGGGAAATCAGCCCCAGCATTTT. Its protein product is CASSEVGRGNQPQHF.

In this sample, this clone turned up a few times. CDR3 sequence: CASIGSGRADNEQFF. In DNA form, the CDR3 reads TGTGCCAGCATCGGTAGCGGGAGGGCGGACAATGAGCAGTTCTTC. The J gene is TRBJ2-1, the V gene TRBV28; 11 nucleotides line up with TRBD2. Germline V gene data show CDR1 as MDHEN and CDR2 as SYDVKM. There are 15 residues in the CDR3. The ends lost 7 bases at V and 5 bases at J; junction bases unmatched: 7.

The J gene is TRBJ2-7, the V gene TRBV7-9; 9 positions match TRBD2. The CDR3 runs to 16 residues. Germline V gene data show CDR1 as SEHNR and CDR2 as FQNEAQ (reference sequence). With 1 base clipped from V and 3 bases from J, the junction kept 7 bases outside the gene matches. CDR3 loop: CASSLGGRARVYEQYF. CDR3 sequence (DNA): TGTGCCAGCAGCTTAGGCGGGAGGGCCAGGGTCTACGAGCAGTACTTC.